Sequencing of this TCR beta chain was carried out in a study of cytomegalovirus exposure and HLA in healthy donors. Study summary: Sequencing of 180 million or so T cells in an earlier analysis found 90 million to 120 million unique TCR beta sequences.

PCR used 60 Vbeta primers and 13 Jbeta primers. Using immunoSEQ multiplex PCR, the repertoire was profiled, and TCRdb retains in-frame clones only, with some absent. There are approximately 200,000 clones in the sample; almost 80% occur only once, and roughly 2% lies in the top ten. The CDR3 contains 13 residues. The V and J ends lost 5 bases and 8 bases respectively, with 13 bases between them. Germline V gene lookup returns CDR1 SGHTA and CDR2 FQGTGA. Findings and caveats of the study: Later examination showed HLA-associated TCR beta chains had greater clonal expansion than equally common others. When the data were analyzed later, several of the most significant clusters appeared to be linked to common viral pathogens. Later work associated roughly 17,000 TCR beta sequences with HLA alleles at 0.05 false discovery rate.

Concerning this clone itself: The antigen is not known.

What was sequenced was PBMCs. The clonotype comes from a man aged 18 to 29 in good health and CMV-seronegative. The chain joins TRBV7-3 to TRBJ2-1, with a tentative D call TRBD2 (7 bases). The CDR3 DNA sequence: TGTGCCAGCAGCCTGAGGGGGGGAGATGAGCAGTTCTTC. Translating gives CASSLRGGDEQFF.